These 11 T cell receptor beta chains share one sample of origin, sequenced in a study of blood T cell repertoires in COVID-19. Assay: immunoSEQ multiplex PCR; the TCRdb copy retains only in-frame clones and omits some. In the table there are approximately 97,000 clones, roughly nine tenths of which are singletons. The sequenced sample consisted of peripheral blood. These receptor sequences come from a woman aged 50 to 60 with COVID-19, enrolled during active disease.

This rearrangement joins TRBV12-3 or TRBV12-4 to TRBJ1-3, with D hard to call. Trimming pared 10 bases from V and 0 bases from J, leaving 4 bases between. The CDR3 spans 11 residues. This CDR3 is CAIGSGNTIYF. The CDR3 DNA sequence: TGTGCCATCGGCTCTGGAAACACCATATATTTT.

The sample holds a few counts of this clone. The DNA for the CDR3 is TGTGCCAGCAGGGACAGGGAAAGTCAGCCCCAGCATTTT. Encoded protein: CASRDRESQPQHF. This sequence joins TRBV2 and TRBJ1-5; 8 nucleotides match TRBD1. The germline gives CDR1 SNHLY, CDR2 FYNNEI. Unmatched junction bases numbered 4, after V lost 6 bases and J lost 6 bases. The CDR3 consists of 13 residues.

The chain links TRBV5-4 to TRBJ2-2, with 8 positions matching TRBD1. The CDR3 runs to 14 residues. J lost 6 bases, V lost 4 bases, and 5 bases had no gene match. CDR1 is SGHNT and CDR2 is YYREEE in the germline V gene (reference sequence). The CDR3, as DNA: TGTGCCAGCAGCAGACAGGGGTCCCCCGGGGAGCTGTTTTTT. Translation: CASSRQGSPGELFF.

This clone was seen only once. This chain joins TRBV5-4 and TRBJ1-4; 9 bases map to TRBD1. V dropped 2 bases and J dropped 4; count of bases not matched to a gene: 9. CDR3 length: 17 residues. CDR1 SGHNT and CDR2 YYREEE come from the germline V gene (reference sequence). The CDR3 region is CASSLAGQGSNNEKLFF. The CDR3 nucleotides are TGTGCCAGCAGCTTAGCGGGACAGGGTTCTAATAATGAAAAACTGTTTTTT.

DNA of the CDR3: TGTGCCAGCAGCTTGGACAGGGGCACTGAAGCTTTCTTT. Amino acid sequence: CASSLDRGTEAFF. The chain employs TRBV11-2 and TRBJ1-1, with TRBD1 matching over 9 bases. The CDR3 loop spans 13 amino acids. Germline trimming cut 3 bases from V and 4 bases from J; bases unmatched to any gene: 0. The germline CDR1 and CDR2 sequences are SGHAT and FQNNGV.

The rearrangement links TRBV6-5 to TRBJ1-4; a weak D match, TRBD1 (5 bases). The CDR3 totals 14 residues. The V gene lost 2 bases and the J gene lost 7 bases, with 11 bases spanning the gap. Germline V gene sequence: CDR1 MNHEY, CDR2 SVGAGI. CDR3 loop: CASSYVGVGEKLFF. The CDR3 coding sequence is TGTGCCAGCAGTTACGTAGGGGTTGGTGAAAAACTGTTTTTT.

The chain joins TRBV6-5 to TRBJ1-3; D gene ambiguous. V lost 7 bases, J lost 2 bases, and 12 bases lay in between. The CDR3 runs to 14 residues. The germline V gene has CDR1 MNHEY and CDR2 SVGAGI. The DNA for the CDR3 is TGTGCCAGCACCCCTCGGGATCCTGGAAACACCATATATTTT. This encodes CASTPRDPGNTIYF.

The sample holds a few counts of this clone. The J gene is TRBJ2-3, the V gene TRBV19; D is perhaps TRBD2 (7 bases). The ends were cut back, 0 bases at V and 6 bases at J, with 16 bases in the middle. This CDR3 comprises 16 residues. The V gene's germline CDR1 is LNHDA and CDR2 SQIVND (reference sequence). CDR3 in DNA: TGTGCCAGTAGTATAGATGGGGGGGCCATAGGGGATACGCAGTATTTT. The encoded protein is CASSIDGGAIGDTQYF.

This clone came up once. This CDR3 is also generated by other DNA sequences in the sample. This sequence joins TRBV30 and TRBJ2-2; 9 bases map to TRBD1. V was clipped by 3 bases and J by 5 bases; unmatched bases: 1. Germline V lookup: CDR1 GTSNPN, CDR2 SVGIG (reference sequence). The CDR3 is made up of 13 amino acids. As DNA, the CDR3 is TGTGCCTGGAGCGGACAGGGGACCGGGGAGCTGTTTTTT. The encoded protein is CAWSGQGTGELFF.

The V gene is TRBV7-2, the J gene TRBJ2-7, with 9 bases that match TRBD1. V was clipped by 1 base and J by 4 bases; unmatched bases: 5. CDR3 length: 15 amino acids. Germline V gives CDR1 SGHTA, CDR2 FQGNSA. This CDR3 is CASSLDGQGIYEQYF. DNA for the CDR3: TGTGCCAGCAGCTTAGATGGACAGGGGATATACGAGCAGTACTTC.

This chain links TRBV7-2 with TRBJ2-7; tentatively, D is TRBD1 (6 bases). V was cut by 5 bases and J by 6 bases, with 17 bases left in between. Germline V gene sequence: CDR1 SGHTA, CDR2 FQGNSA. This CDR3 is 14 amino acids long. The CDR3, as DNA: TGTGCCAGCAGCCGCATGACAGGTAATGGCGAGCAGTACTTC. Its protein is CASSRMTGNGEQYF.